A single TCR beta chain is shown here with its context. This entry belongs to a study of blood T cell repertoires in COVID-19. Study background: Both acute and convalescent COVID-19 samples were obtained from the United States, Italy and Spain. Sources were T cells, B-cell-depleted T cells, or PBMCs; the material itself was cDNA or gDNA.

CDR1 is LGHDT, CDR2 YNNKEL, per germline (reference sequence). V lost 2 bases, J lost 7 bases, and 4 bases stayed unmatched. The CDR3 has 13 amino acids. In the authors' methods: Using reference gene primer amplification, nucleated cell counts were estimated. Repertoires were generated with immunoSEQ multiplex PCR, while TCRdb's copy carries only in-frame clones and drops some. The V and J calls and clone size come from that table; D and trimming were worked out from the DNA. The data show some 130,000 clones, 85% seen once. V gene TRBV3-1 (or the pseudogene TRBV3-2) combines with J gene TRBJ1-1; 7 bases are shared with TRBD1. This TCR was sampled from an elderly man with acute or convalescent COVID-19. The sample consisted of peripheral blood. Here the CDR3 DNA reads TGTGCCAGCAGCCAACGACAGGGAAGTGAAGCTTTCTTT. It translates to CASSQRQGSEAFF.